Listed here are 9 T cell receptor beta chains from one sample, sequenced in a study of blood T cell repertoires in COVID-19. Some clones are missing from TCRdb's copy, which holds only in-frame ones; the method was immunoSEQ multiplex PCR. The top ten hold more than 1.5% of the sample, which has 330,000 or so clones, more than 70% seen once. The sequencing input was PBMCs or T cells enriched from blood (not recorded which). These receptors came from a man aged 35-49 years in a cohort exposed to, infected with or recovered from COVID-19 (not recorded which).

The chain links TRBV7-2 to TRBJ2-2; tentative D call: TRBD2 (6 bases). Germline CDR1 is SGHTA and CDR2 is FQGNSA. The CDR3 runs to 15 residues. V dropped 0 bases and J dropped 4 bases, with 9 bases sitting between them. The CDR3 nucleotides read TGTGCCAGCAGCTTAGCGGGAGGAGGCACCGGGGAGCTGTTTTTT. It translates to CASSLAGGGTGELFF.

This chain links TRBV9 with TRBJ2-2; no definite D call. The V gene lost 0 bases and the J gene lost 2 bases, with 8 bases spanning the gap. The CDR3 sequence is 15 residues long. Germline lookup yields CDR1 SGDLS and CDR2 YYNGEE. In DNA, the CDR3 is TGTGCCAGCAGCGTAGATCCGGTTAACACCGGGGAGCTGTTTTTT. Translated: CASSVDPVNTGELFF.

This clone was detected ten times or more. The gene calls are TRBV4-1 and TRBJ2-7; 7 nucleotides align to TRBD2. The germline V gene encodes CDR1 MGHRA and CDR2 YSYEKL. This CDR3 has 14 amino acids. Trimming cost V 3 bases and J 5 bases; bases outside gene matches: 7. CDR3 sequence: CASSQGGSLDEQYF. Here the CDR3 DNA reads TGCGCCAGCAGCCAGGGCGGGAGCCTAGACGAGCAGTACTTC.

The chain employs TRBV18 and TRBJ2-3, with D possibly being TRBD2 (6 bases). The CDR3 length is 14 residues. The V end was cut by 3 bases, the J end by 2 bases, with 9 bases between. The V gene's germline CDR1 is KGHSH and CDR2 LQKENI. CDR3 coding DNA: TGTGCCAGCTCACCGGGACTCAACACAGATACGCAGTATTTT. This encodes CASSPGLNTDTQYF.

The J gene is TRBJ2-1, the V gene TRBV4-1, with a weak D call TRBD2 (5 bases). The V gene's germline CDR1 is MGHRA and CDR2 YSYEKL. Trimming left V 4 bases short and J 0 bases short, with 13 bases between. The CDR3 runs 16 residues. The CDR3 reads CASSLTHRDSYNEQFF. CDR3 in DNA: TGCGCCAGCAGCCTGACACACCGGGACTCCTACAATGAGCAGTTCTTC.

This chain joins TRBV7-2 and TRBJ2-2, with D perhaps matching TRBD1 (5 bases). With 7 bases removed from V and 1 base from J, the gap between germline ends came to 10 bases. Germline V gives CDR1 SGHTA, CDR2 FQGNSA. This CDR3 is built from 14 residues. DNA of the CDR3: TGTGCCAGCACCGACACAGGGAACACCGGGGAGCTGTTTTTT. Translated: CASTDTGNTGELFF. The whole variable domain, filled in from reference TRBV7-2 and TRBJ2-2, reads GAGVSQSPSNKVTEKGKDVELRCDPISGHTALYWYRQSLGQGLEFLIYFQGNSAPDKSGLPSDRFSAERTGGSVSTLTIQRTQQEDSAVYLCASTDTGNTGELFFGEGSRLTVL.

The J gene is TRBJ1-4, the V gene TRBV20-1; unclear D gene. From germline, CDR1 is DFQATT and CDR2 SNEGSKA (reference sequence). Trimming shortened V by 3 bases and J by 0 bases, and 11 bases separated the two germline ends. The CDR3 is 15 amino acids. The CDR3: CSASAGVATNEKLFF. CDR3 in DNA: TGCAGTGCTAGTGCCGGAGTTGCAACTAATGAAAAACTGTTTTTT.

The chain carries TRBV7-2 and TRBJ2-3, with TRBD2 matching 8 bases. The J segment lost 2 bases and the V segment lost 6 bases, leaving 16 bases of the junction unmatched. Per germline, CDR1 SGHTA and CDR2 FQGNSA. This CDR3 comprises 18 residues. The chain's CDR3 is CASSERKLAGGLTDTQYF. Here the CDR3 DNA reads TGTGCCAGCAGTGAAAGGAAGCTGGCGGGAGGCCTCACAGATACGCAGTATTTT.

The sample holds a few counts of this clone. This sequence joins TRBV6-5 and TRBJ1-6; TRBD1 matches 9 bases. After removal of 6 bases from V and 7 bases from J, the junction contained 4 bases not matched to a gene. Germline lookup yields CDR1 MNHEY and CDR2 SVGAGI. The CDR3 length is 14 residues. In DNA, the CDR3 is TGTGCCAGCAGACAGGGGGCGTGGAATTCACCCCTCCACTTT. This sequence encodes CASRQGAWNSPLHF.